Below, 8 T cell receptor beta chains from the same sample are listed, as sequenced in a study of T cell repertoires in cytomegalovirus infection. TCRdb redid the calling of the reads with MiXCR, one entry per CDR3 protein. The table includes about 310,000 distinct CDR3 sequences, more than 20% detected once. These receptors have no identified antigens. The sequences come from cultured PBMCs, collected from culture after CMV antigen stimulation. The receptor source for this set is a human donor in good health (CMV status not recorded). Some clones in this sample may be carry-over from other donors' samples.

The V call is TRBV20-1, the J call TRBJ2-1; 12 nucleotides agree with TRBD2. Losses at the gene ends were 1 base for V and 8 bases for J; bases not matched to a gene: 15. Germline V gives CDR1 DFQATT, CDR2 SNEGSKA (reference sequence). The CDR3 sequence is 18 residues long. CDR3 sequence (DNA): TGCAGTGCTAGAGGGAGATTTCTAGCGGGAGGGCATTTCTATGAGCAGTTCTTC. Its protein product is CSARGRFLAGGHFYEQFF.

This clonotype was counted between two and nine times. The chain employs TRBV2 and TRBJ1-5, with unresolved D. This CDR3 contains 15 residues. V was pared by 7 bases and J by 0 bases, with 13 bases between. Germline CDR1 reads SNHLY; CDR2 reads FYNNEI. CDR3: CASNPRLNSNQPQHF. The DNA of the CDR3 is TGTGCCAGCAATCCTCGGCTGAATAGCAATCAGCCCCAGCATTTT.

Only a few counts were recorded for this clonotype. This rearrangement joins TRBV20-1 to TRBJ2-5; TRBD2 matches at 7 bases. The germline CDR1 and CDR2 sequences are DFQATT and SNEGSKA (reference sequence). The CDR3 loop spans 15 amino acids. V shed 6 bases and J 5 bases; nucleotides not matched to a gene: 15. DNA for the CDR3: TGCAGTGCGGGGGAAGTTCGGGGAGGGCCTGAGACCCAGTACTTC. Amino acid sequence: CSAGEVRGGPETQYF.

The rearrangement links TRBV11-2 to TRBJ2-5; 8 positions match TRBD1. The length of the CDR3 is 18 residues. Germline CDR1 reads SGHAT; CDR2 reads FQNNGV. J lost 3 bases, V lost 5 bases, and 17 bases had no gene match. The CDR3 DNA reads TGTGCCAGCAGCCCCGGCCGTGACAGGGGTGGGGGGAAAGAGACCCAGTACTTC. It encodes CASSPGRDRGGGKETQYF.

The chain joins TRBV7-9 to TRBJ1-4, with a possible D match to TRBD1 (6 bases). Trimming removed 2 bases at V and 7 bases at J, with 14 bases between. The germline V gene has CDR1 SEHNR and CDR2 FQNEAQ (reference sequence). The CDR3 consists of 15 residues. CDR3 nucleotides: TGTGCCAGCAGCTTAATGACGGGGGGCTCTGAAAAACTGTTTTTT. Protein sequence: CASSLMTGGSEKLFF.

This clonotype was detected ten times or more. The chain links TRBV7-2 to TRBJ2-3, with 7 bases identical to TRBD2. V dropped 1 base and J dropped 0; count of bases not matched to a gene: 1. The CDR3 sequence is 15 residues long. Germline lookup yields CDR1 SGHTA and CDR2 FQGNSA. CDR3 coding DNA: TGTGCCAGCAGCTTAGGGACTAGGAGCACAGATACGCAGTATTTT. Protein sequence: CASSLGTRSTDTQYF.

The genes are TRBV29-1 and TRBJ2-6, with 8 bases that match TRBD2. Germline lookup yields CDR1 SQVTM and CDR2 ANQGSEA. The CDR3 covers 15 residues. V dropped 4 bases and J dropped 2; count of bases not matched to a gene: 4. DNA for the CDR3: TGCAGCGTTGCCCTCGGGGGGGCTGGGGCCAACGTCCTGACTTTC. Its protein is CSVALGGAGANVLTF.

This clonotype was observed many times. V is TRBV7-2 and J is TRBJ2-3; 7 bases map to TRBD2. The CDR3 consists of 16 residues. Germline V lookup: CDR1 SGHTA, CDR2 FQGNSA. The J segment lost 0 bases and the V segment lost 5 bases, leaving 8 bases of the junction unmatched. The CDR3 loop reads CASSPSPGGSTDTQYF. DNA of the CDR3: TGTGCCAGCAGCCCATCCCCGGGAGGAAGCACAGATACGCAGTATTTT.